This is a list of T cell receptor beta chains from one sample in a study of cytomegalovirus exposure and HLA in healthy donors. Sequenced by immunoSEQ multiplex PCR; TCRdb stores in-frame clones only, minus some. This table holds 150,000 to 200,000 clones, roughly 80% found once. The sample consisted of PBMCs. Source of these receptors: a man younger than 35 in good health and CMV-seropositive. Both conserved end residues are trimmed from each CDR3.

v_call cdr3_aa
TRBV7-9 ASSLVGGTGELF
TRBV5-1 ASSLAGGDNEQF
TRBV6-1 ASSAWQGRREQY
TRBV29-1 SVSLRDSSYEQY
TRBV5-4 ASSSRTGRYEQY
TRBV5-1 ASSSGLAGGTDTQY
TRBV4-1 ASSQGGVGTGELF
TRBV4-2 ASSQEFFGAYNEQF
TRBV27 ASSPSPAGNTDTQY
TRBV19 ASSIAVTVNEQF
TRBV5-4 ASSLRGAGLADEQF
TRBV9 ASSGLRSAGGELF
TRBV5-1 ASSSRQGNYEQY
TRBV11-3 ASSPGGGNRETQY
TRBV27 ASSLILASGNEQF
TRBV28 ASSPTGVSNQPQH
TRBV30 ACKTGPNQPQH
TRBV5-4 ASSFPGNYGYT
TRBV2 ASNRDSGTDTQY
TRBV19 ASSIETSGRITDTQY
TRBV19 ASSIDRGTKYGYT
TRBV7-8 ASSSQPGDGAEAF
TRBV5-8 ASSFTGGTEAF
TRBV11-1 ASSLLRIAGRNEQF
TRBV9 ASSVKDTANEKLF
TRBV27 ASSFLGQGTTNEKLF
TRBV6-5 ASALGQRTGELF
TRBV29-1 SDLSGSSYNEQF
TRBV5-4 ASSLREGPTDTQY
TRBV7-3 ASSSTGGSADTQY
TRBV6-5 ASSRTGRAGYT
TRBV4-3 ASSQDLYQREGYEQY
TRBV11-2 ASSLFLRGGSGANVLT
TRBV28 ASCPRGPEQY
TRBV28 ASSLSLSLLFSLELYEQY
TRBV18 ASSPDLNTEAF
TRBV18 ASSPAGNREKLF
TRBV5-4 ASTLGSGYT
TRBV2 ASSWADSYEQY
TRBV30 AWSLASGLYEQY
TRBV11-3 ASSLAAGGLDEQF
TRBV2 ASSVYGGDGYT
TRBV7-6 ASSQRNVAGGTGELF
TRBV19 ASQDRASNQPQH
TRBV6-6 ATTPSGRSGNEQF
TRBV28 ASRLASNTGELF